These T cell receptor beta chains were read from a single sample in a study of blood T cell repertoires in COVID-19. Clones were sequenced by immunoSEQ multiplex PCR, and TCRdb holds only the in-frame ones, with some missing. The table lists a few hundred thousand clones, about 85% of them singletons. The sample was peripheral blood. Receptor source: a man in his late teens or twenties with active or convalescent COVID-19. Each CDR3 is given without its conserved first and last residue. A D gene is named only where the DNA matches it firmly.

v_gene: TRBV10-3
j_gene: TRBJ1-3
d_gene: NA
CDR3aa: AIGGGRASSGNTIY

v_gene: TRBV18
j_gene: TRBJ2-1
d_gene: TRBD1
CDR3aa: ASSVTGQGNEQF

v_gene: TRBV5-4
j_gene: TRBJ2-2
d_gene: TRBD1
CDR3aa: ASSRRDRDTGELF

v_gene: TRBV11-3
j_gene: TRBJ2-3
d_gene: NA
CDR3aa: ASSPGDSSDTQY

v_gene: TRBV4-2
j_gene: TRBJ2-7
d_gene: TRBD1
CDR3aa: ASSPMTGSSYEQY

v_gene: TRBV24-1
j_gene: TRBJ2-7
d_gene: NA
CDR3aa: ATSESGYEQY

v_gene: TRBV12-3/TRBV12-4
j_gene: TRBJ2-5
d_gene: NA
CDR3aa: ASSLNPAETQY

v_gene: TRBV18
j_gene: TRBJ2-1
d_gene: NA
CDR3aa: ASSGEHVEQF

v_gene: TRBV2
j_gene: TRBJ1-4
d_gene: TRBD1
CDR3aa: ASSERDRGVEKLF

v_gene: TRBV4-2
j_gene: TRBJ1-1
d_gene: NA
CDR3aa: ASSGGGNPEAF

v_gene: TRBV30
j_gene: TRBJ2-7
d_gene: TRBD2
CDR3aa: AVDPVSGGSHEQY

v_gene: TRBV19
j_gene: TRBJ2-3
d_gene: NA
CDR3aa: ASIGERNSDTQY

v_gene: TRBV5-1
j_gene: TRBJ2-7
d_gene: NA
CDR3aa: ASIEGPTGEQY

v_gene: TRBV6-1
j_gene: TRBJ2-3
d_gene: TRBD2
CDR3aa: ASSEVRLAGPPNTDTQY

v_gene: TRBV28
j_gene: TRBJ2-7
d_gene: TRBD2
CDR3aa: ASQSGGPYEQY

v_gene: TRBV2
j_gene: TRBJ1-4
d_gene: TRBD1
CDR3aa: ASSAFDRVDEKLF

v_gene: TRBV3-1/TRBV3-2
j_gene: TRBJ1-3
d_gene: NA
CDR3aa: ASSRSEAFVGNTIY

v_gene: TRBV21-1
j_gene: TRBJ1-3
d_gene: NA
CDR3aa: ASSKGRERGTAVGNTIY

v_gene: TRBV10-3
j_gene: TRBJ2-5
d_gene: NA
CDR3aa: ATRGVESETQY

v_gene: TRBV6-1
j_gene: TRBJ2-1
d_gene: TRBD2
CDR3aa: ASSGGLGQRGADNEQF

v_gene: TRBV7-2
j_gene: TRBJ1-1
d_gene: NA
CDR3aa: ASSPDRYEAF

v_gene: TRBV21-1
j_gene: TRBJ1-3
d_gene: NA
CDR3aa: ASSKGPISSGNTIY

v_gene: TRBV24-1
j_gene: TRBJ2-3
d_gene: TRBD1
CDR3aa: ATSDIGGTGTDTQY

v_gene: TRBV7-3
j_gene: TRBJ2-5
d_gene: NA
CDR3aa: ASSLQGRGETQY

v_gene: TRBV14
j_gene: TRBJ2-1
d_gene: TRBD2
CDR3aa: ASSQTLGWGTSPLYNEQF

v_gene: TRBV2
j_gene: TRBJ1-2
d_gene: NA
CDR3aa: ASSEGGVNYGYT

v_gene: TRBV7-2
j_gene: TRBJ2-7
d_gene: NA
CDR3aa: ASSLVTGLSYEQY

v_gene: TRBV9
j_gene: TRBJ2-5
d_gene: NA
CDR3aa: ASSALGQTKETQY

v_gene: TRBV7-2
j_gene: TRBJ1-2
d_gene: NA
CDR3aa: ASSLANGGTYYGYT

v_gene: TRBV7-9
j_gene: TRBJ1-1
d_gene: TRBD1
CDR3aa: ASSPNRDSEAF

v_gene: TRBV5-1
j_gene: TRBJ2-5
d_gene: NA
CDR3aa: ASSLGLGGETQY

v_gene: TRBV7-9
j_gene: TRBJ1-5
d_gene: NA
CDR3aa: ASSLGGPGQPQH

v_gene: TRBV7-2
j_gene: TRBJ2-1
d_gene: TRBD2
CDR3aa: ASSSPYGALAGVGEQF

v_gene: TRBV11-1
j_gene: TRBJ2-1
d_gene: NA
CDR3aa: ASRRRLLNEQF

v_gene: TRBV7-3
j_gene: TRBJ2-2
d_gene: TRBD1
CDR3aa: ASSRGQGGTGELF

v_gene: TRBV4-1
j_gene: TRBJ2-7
d_gene: NA
CDR3aa: ASSQDPGRAYEQY

v_gene: TRBV30
j_gene: TRBJ2-6
d_gene: NA
CDR3aa: AWSRRAGANVLT

v_gene: TRBV5-4
j_gene: TRBJ2-1
d_gene: NA
CDR3aa: ASSLTRERGYNEQF

v_gene: TRBV6-5
j_gene: TRBJ2-7
d_gene: TRBD1
CDR3aa: ASRADRESYEQY

v_gene: TRBV7-9
j_gene: TRBJ1-2
d_gene: TRBD1
CDR3aa: ASSLGTGGYT

v_gene: TRBV7-9
j_gene: TRBJ1-2
d_gene: NA
CDR3aa: ASSLNSHGYT

v_gene: TRBV10-3
j_gene: TRBJ1-5
d_gene: NA
CDR3aa: AISGTGGNQPQH

v_gene: TRBV6-5
j_gene: TRBJ1-1
d_gene: NA
CDR3aa: ASSTGANTEAF

v_gene: TRBV6-4
j_gene: TRBJ1-2
d_gene: TRBD1
CDR3aa: ASSDWGQGRGGYT

v_gene: TRBV15
j_gene: TRBJ2-7
d_gene: TRBD2
CDR3aa: ATSRDLGTSGSQY

v_gene: TRBV9
j_gene: TRBJ1-1
d_gene: NA
CDR3aa: ASSVGGGPNTEAF

v_gene: TRBV20-1
j_gene: TRBJ2-7
d_gene: NA
CDR3aa: SAPGVEEQY

v_gene: TRBV6-5
j_gene: TRBJ2-7
d_gene: NA
CDR3aa: ASRVTGEYEQY

v_gene: TRBV6-5
j_gene: TRBJ1-1
d_gene: TRBD1
CDR3aa: ASINDRGVNTEAF

v_gene: TRBV24-1
j_gene: TRBJ1-1
d_gene: NA
CDR3aa: ATSDGSGTEAF

v_gene: TRBV6-5
j_gene: TRBJ1-2
d_gene: NA
CDR3aa: ASSYSFRWAGGYT

v_gene: TRBV24-1
j_gene: TRBJ1-2
d_gene: TRBD1
CDR3aa: ATSDGQGHGYT

v_gene: TRBV30
j_gene: TRBJ2-3
d_gene: NA
CDR3aa: AWGLDGDTQY

v_gene: TRBV28
j_gene: TRBJ2-7
d_gene: TRBD1
CDR3aa: ASSTPGTGKGYEQY